Listed here is a single TCR beta chain. CDR1 and CDR2 (germline): SGHAT, FQNNGV. The V end was cut by 3 bases, the J end by 4 bases, with 16 bases between. CDR3 length: 15 amino acids. Authors' methods: Quantification of nucleated cells was approximated via reference gene primer amplification. The data were produced by immunoSEQ multiplex PCR, yet TCRdb's version contains in-frame clones alone and is incomplete. Clone size and V and J calls were adopted from that table, with D and trimming inferred from the DNA. The sample consists of approximately 340,000 clones, around 88% of them appearing once. The source of the sample is a study of blood T cell repertoires in COVID-19. The overall study: Acute and convalescent COVID-19 samples came from the United States, Italy and Spain.

The sample taken for sequencing was peripheral blood. This TCR derives from a man younger than 40 with active or convalescent COVID-19. The chain has TRBV11-2 and TRBJ2-7, with a possible D match to TRBD2 (5 bases). The CDR3 spells CASSLLRTAAYEQYF. In DNA, the CDR3 is TGTGCCAGCAGCTTGTTGCGAACAGCGGCGTACGAGCAGTACTTC.